This is a list of T cell receptor beta chains from one sample in a study of shared clonotypes between healthy human individuals. Measured with immunoSEQ multiplex PCR; TCRdb has only the in-frame clones, and not every one. This sample has around 2.5 million clones, with 93% found just once. Specimen: naive CD4+ T cells from PBMCs. The receptors derive from a man aged 18 to 30 in good health. Some clones in this sample may be carry-over from other donors' samples. Each CDR3 is given with its conserved first and last residue. D genes are given only for firm matches. A clone size is listed for some rows: how often the clone was seen (once, few, many), or a class if it is expanded.

v_call: TRBV27
d_call: NA
clone_size: NA
j_call: TRBJ1-4
cdr3_aa: CASSFRRANEKLFF
cdr3_nt: TGTGCCAGCAGTTTTAGAAGGGCTAATGAAAAACTGTTTTTT

v_call: TRBV27
d_call: NA
clone_size: NA
j_call: TRBJ2-1
cdr3_aa: CASRYKSGSSSYNEQFF
cdr3_nt: TGTGCCAGCAGATACAAGTCCGGTTCAAGCTCCTACAATGAGCAGTTCTTC

v_call: TRBV9
d_call: TRBD2
clone_size: NA
j_call: TRBJ2-5
cdr3_aa: CASSALGGLQETQYF
cdr3_nt: TGTGCCAGCAGCGCCCTCGGGGGGTTGCAAGAGACCCAGTACTTC

v_call: TRBV28
d_call: NA
clone_size: NA
j_call: TRBJ2-1
cdr3_aa: CASSPLRGNEQFF
cdr3_nt: TGTGCCAGCAGCCCCCTCAGAGGAAATGAGCAGTTCTTC

v_call: TRBV5-4
d_call: NA
clone_size: NA
j_call: TRBJ2-5
cdr3_aa: CASSLVLQETQYF
cdr3_nt: TGTGCCAGCAGCTTGGTTTTACAAGAGACCCAGTACTTC

v_call: TRBV7-9
d_call: TRBD2
clone_size: NA
j_call: TRBJ2-7
cdr3_aa: CASSRLAAFSYEQYF
cdr3_nt: TGTGCCAGCAGCCGACTAGCCGCCTTCTCCTACGAGCAGTACTTC

v_call: TRBV9
d_call: NA
clone_size: NA
j_call: TRBJ2-1
cdr3_aa: CASSGGALPNEQFF
cdr3_nt: TGTGCCAGCAGCGGGGGGGCGCTTCCCAATGAGCAGTTCTTC

v_call: TRBV27
d_call: NA
clone_size: NA
j_call: TRBJ1-1
cdr3_aa: CASSPLARVLNTEAFF
cdr3_nt: TGTGCCAGCAGTCCACTTGCCAGGGTCCTGAACACTGAAGCTTTCTTT

v_call: TRBV5-5
d_call: NA
clone_size: NA
j_call: TRBJ1-1
cdr3_aa: CASSSNPDTEAFF
cdr3_nt: TGTGCCAGCAGCTCTAACCCAGACACTGAAGCTTTCTTT

v_call: TRBV7-3
d_call: NA
clone_size: NA
j_call: TRBJ1-5
cdr3_aa: CASSLLGYSNQPQHF
cdr3_nt: TGTGCCAGCAGCTTACTAGGTTATAGCAATCAGCCCCAGCATTTT

v_call: TRBV4-2
d_call: NA
clone_size: NA
j_call: TRBJ2-1
cdr3_aa: CASSQDLFDEQFF
cdr3_nt: TGTGCCAGCAGCCAAGATCTATTCGATGAGCAGTTCTTC

v_call: TRBV10-3
d_call: NA
clone_size: once
j_call: TRBJ2-5
cdr3_aa: CAISEVWNQETQYF
cdr3_nt: TGTGCCATCAGTGAGGTCTGGAACCAAGAGACCCAGTACTTC

v_call: TRBV28
d_call: NA
clone_size: NA
j_call: TRBJ1-3
cdr3_aa: CASSVQGNTIYF
cdr3_nt: TGTGCCAGCAGCGTACAGGGAAACACCATATATTTT

v_call: TRBV6-6
d_call: NA
clone_size: NA
j_call: TRBJ2-2
cdr3_aa: CASSYFPGELFF
cdr3_nt: TGTGCCAGCAGTTACTTCCCCGGGGAGCTGTTTTTT

v_call: TRBV27
d_call: NA
clone_size: NA
j_call: TRBJ1-4
cdr3_aa: CASSHFGQPPLEKLFF
cdr3_nt: TGTGCCAGCAGCCATTTCGGGCAGCCCCCCTTAGAAAAACTGTTTTTT

v_call: TRBV7-3
d_call: TRBD2
clone_size: NA
j_call: TRBJ2-7
cdr3_aa: CASSLWGGTDEQYF
cdr3_nt: TGTGCCAGCAGCTTATGGGGGGGTACGGACGAGCAGTACTTC

v_call: TRBV2
d_call: NA
clone_size: NA
j_call: TRBJ2-1
cdr3_aa: CASSEQANEQFF
cdr3_nt: TGTGCCAGCAGTGAACAGGCTAATGAGCAGTTCTTC